The rows below give T cell receptor beta chains drawn from one sample of a study of T cell responses to AZD1222 COVID-19 vaccine. Some clones are missing from TCRdb's copy, which holds only in-frame ones; the method was immunoSEQ multiplex PCR. The sample includes 120,000 or so clones, about 89% of them seen just once. The source was peripheral blood, collected 28 days after the second AZD1222 dose. The receptors here all came from an adult who received the AZD1222 COVID-19 vaccine. The CDR3 runs from the conserved cysteine through the conserved F or W.

>TRBV11-2|TRBJ2-1
CASSLVAAPYNEQFF
>TRBV5-5|TRBJ2-7
CASSVRTLAGGKQYF
>TRBV7-2|TRBJ2-2
CASSPRSGGRGTGELFF
>TRBV15|TRBJ1-2
CATRGGGGGYTF
>TRBV19|TRBJ1-1
CASSISGNTEAFF
>TRBV4-3|TRBJ1-1
CASSSWTEPTTEAFF
>TRBV19|TRBJ2-1
CASSLIAGGNYNEQFF
>TRBV7-3|TRBJ2-2
CASSSGLGNTGELFF
>TRBV30|TRBJ2-2
CAWSVQATGELFF
>TRBV5-1|TRBJ2-7
CASSGTSGYSYEQYF
>TRBV7-9|TRBJ1-2
CASSLTYRDPNYGYTF
>TRBV10-3|TRBJ2-3
CAISAGLADTDTQYF
>TRBV7-2|TRBJ2-5
CASSLGEETQYF
>TRBV27|TRBJ2-2
CASSLWQGTGELFF
>TRBV10-3|TRBJ1-5
CAISESFGTFNQPQHF